This paragraph reports one TCR beta chain. These data belong to a study of blood T cell repertoires in COVID-19. TCRdb's copy holds only in-frame clones and misses some; the assay was immunoSEQ multiplex PCR. The sample holds approximately 22,000 clones, approximately 73% seen once. The CDR3 sequence is 15 residues long. The V and J ends lost 6 bases and 5 bases, in that order; junction bases with no gene match: 8. Germline V lookup: CDR1 MDHEN, CDR2 SYDVKM. The chain links TRBV28 to TRBJ1-5, with 9 bases fitting TRBD1. Sequences were obtained from peripheral blood. The TCR sequence derives from a human donor in a cohort sampled during active or convalescent COVID-19. The CDR3 region has the DNA TGTGCCAGCAGCCTGGGGACAGGGACATATCAGCCCCAGCATTTT. Translating it yields CASSLGTGTYQPQHF.